The clone carrying this T cell receptor (beta chain) showed up many times. The antigen is unknown. The CDR3 totals 13 residues. CDR1 is WSHSY and CDR2 is SAAADI in the germline V gene. V lost 1 base, J lost 5 bases, and 8 bases lay in between. As for time point: sample taken at primary tumor resection. Each TCR cDNA molecule bore a unique molecular identifier. MiXCR, applied by TCRdb to the 5' RACE reads, yields one record per CDR3 protein. The sample shows more than 7,500 distinct CDR3 sequences, approximately 5.5% of them seen only once. The source of the sample is a study of spatial heterogeneity in lung cancer. Notes on the study in general: For expanded intratumoral alpha and beta TCRs, counts tracked tumor mutation counts.

This sample comprised lung tumor tissue, obtained at surgery. This receptor was taken from a female donor with early-stage non-small cell lung cancer. J is TRBJ2-5 and V is TRBV10-2; D not certain. The CDR3 is CASSEFARETQYF. The CDR3 nucleotides read TGCGCCAGCAGTGAGTTTGCTCGGGAGACCCAGTACTTC.